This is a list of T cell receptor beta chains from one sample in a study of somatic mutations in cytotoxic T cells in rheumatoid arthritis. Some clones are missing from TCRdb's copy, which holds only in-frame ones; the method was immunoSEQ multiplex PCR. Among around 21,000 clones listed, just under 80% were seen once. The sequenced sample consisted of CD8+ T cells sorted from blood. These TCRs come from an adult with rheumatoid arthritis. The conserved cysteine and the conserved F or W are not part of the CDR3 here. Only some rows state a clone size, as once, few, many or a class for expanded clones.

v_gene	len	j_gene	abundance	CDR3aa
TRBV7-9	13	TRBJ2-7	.	ASSTTTGEIYEQY
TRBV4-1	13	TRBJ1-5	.	ASSPRAGGYQPQH
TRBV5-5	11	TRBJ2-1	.	ASSLVAGDEQF
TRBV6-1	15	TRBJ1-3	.	ASSDYPGRDSGNTIY
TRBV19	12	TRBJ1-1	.	ASSMTGEGTEAF
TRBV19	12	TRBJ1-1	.	ASRDGTGGTEAF
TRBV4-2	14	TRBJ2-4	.	ASSQEVGLVGNIQY
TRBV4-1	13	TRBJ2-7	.	ASSQAGHGDYEQY
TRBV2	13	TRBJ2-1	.	ASSEGGTPLDEQF
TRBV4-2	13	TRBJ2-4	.	ASSQEEVDKNIQY
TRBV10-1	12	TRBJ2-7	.	ASSESGHAYEQY
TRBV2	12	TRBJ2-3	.	ASSGGRSTDTQY
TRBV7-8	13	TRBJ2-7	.	ASTPGRLSSYEQY
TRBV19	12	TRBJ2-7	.	ASSPGTDTYEQY
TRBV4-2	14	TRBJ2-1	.	ASSLEGTIIYNEQF
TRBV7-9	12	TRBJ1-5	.	ASSRFDSNQPQH
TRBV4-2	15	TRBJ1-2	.	ASSQDQGAEMGYGYT
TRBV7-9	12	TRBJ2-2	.	ASSFSYNTGELF
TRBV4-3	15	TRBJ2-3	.	ASSQEGVRGNTDTQY
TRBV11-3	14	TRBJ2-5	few	ASSLGRTGVQETQY
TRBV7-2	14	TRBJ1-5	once	ASSPTGLGGNQPQH
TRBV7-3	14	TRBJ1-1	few	ASSLNGGEMNTEAF
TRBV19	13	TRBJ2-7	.	ASSVGTGRSGEQY
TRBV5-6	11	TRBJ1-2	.	ASSPGQTYGYT
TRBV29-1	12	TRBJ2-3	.	SVDQGRWTDTQY
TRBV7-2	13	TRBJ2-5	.	ASSLDEGAFETQY
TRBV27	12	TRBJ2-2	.	ASSFKSGTGELF
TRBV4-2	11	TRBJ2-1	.	ASSRLEWHEQF
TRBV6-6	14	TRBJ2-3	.	ASSYTQGLAGDTQY
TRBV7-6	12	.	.	ASSRNVGSNEQY
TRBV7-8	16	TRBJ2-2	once	ASSPRTGTSGGTGELF
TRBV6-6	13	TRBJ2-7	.	ASRERGGISYEQY
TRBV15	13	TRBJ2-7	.	ATSRERGLSYEQY
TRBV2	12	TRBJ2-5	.	ASSYSSGWETQY
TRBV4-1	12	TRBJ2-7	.	ASSQGSRGAEQY
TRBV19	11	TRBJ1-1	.	ASSAGHSTEAF
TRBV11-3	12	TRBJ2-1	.	ASSLRDGYNEQF
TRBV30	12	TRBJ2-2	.	AWSGFSYTGELF
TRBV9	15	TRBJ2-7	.	ASSPPPGSTSSYEQY
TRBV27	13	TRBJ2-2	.	ASSLLVQSTGELF
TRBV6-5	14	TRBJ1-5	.	ASRYVQFGSNQPQH
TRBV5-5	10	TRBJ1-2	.	ASSFGGLGYT
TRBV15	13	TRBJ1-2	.	ATSRDSAGRRGYT
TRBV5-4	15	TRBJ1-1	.	ASSWGGRAQRDTEAF
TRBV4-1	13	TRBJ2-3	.	ASSPLRDFSSTQY
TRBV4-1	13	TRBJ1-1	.	ASSHGQGVNTEAF
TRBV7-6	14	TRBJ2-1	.	ASSKAGLAGYNEQF
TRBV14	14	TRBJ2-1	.	ASSQDGGGPYNEQF